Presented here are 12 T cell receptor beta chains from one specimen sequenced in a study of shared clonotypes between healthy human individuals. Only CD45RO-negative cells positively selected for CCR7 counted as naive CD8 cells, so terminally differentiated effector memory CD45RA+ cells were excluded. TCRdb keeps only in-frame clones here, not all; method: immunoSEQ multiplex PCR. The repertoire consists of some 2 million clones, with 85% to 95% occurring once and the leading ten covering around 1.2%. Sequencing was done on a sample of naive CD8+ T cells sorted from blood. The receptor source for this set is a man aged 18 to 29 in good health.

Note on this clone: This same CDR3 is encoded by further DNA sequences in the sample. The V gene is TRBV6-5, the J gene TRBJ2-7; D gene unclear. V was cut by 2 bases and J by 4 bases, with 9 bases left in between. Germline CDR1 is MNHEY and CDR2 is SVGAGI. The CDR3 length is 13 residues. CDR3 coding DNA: TGTGCCAGCAGTTACACCCAGGCTTACGAGCAGTACTTC. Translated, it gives CASSYTQAYEQYF.

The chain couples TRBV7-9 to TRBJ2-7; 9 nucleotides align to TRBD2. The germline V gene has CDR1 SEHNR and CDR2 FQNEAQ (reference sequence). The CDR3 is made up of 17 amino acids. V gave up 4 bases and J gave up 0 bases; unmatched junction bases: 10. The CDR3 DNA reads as TGTGCCAGCAGCTCCCCCGTAGCGGGGGTTTTCTCCTACGAGCAGTACTTC. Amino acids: CASSSPVAGVFSYEQYF.

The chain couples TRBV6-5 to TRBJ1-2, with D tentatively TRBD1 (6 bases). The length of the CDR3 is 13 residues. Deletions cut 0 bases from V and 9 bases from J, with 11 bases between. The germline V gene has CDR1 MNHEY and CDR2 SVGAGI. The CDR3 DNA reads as TGTGCCAGCAGTTACTCGGACAGTGGGCGCTACACCTTC. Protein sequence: CASSYSDSGRYTF.

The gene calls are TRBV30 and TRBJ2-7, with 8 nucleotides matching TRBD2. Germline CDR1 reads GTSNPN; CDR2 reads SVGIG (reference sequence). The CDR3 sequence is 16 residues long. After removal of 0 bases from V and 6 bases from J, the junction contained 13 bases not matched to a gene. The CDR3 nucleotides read TGTGCCTGGAGTGTATTGTCGGGGGGGATCGTCAGCGAGCAGTACTTC. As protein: CAWSVLSGGIVSEQYF.

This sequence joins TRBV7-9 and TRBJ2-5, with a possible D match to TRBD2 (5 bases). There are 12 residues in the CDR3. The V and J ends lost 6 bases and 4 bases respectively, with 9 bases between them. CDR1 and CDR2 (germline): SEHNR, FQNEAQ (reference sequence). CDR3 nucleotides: TGTGCCAGCAGAGGGAGCGCAGAGACCCAGTACTTC. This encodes CASRGSAETQYF.

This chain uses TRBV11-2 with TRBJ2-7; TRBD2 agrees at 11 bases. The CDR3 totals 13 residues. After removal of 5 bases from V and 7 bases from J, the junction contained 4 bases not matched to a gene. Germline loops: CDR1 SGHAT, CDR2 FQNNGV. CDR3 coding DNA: TGTGCCAGCAGCCCGAGACTAGCGGGGGAGCAGTACTTC. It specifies CASSPRLAGEQYF.

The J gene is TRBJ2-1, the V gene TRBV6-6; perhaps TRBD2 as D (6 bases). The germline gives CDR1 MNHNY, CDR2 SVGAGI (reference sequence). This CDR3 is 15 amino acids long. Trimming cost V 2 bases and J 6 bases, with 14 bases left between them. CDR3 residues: CASSYGTGAVNEQFF. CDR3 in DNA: TGTGCCAGCAGTTACGGGACTGGAGCGGTCAATGAGCAGTTCTTC.

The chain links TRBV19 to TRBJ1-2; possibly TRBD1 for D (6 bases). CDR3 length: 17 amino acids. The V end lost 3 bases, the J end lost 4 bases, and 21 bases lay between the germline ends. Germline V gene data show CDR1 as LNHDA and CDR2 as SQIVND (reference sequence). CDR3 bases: TGTGCCAGTAGTATCAACTTGTGGGGGGACACCCTCTATGGCTACACCTTC. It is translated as CASSINLWGDTLYGYTF.

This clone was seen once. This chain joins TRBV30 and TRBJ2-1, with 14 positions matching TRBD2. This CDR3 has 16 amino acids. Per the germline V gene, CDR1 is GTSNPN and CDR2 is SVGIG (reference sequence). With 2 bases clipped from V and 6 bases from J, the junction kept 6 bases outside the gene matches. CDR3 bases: TGTGCCTGGAGTAAGCCCGGACTAGCGGGGGGCAATGAGCAGTTCTTC. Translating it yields CAWSKPGLAGGNEQFF.

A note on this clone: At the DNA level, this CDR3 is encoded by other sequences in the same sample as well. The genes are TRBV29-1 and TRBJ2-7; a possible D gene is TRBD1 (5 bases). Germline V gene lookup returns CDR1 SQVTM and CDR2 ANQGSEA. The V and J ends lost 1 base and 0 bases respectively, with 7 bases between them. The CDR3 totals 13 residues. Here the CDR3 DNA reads TGCAGCGTTGAAGGCGACAGCTCCTACGAGCAGTACTTC. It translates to CSVEGDSSYEQYF.

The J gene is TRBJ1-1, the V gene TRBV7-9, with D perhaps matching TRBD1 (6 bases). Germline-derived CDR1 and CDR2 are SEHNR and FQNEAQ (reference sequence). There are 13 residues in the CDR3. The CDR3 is CVPTGPLGTEAFF. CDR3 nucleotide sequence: TGTGTGCCCACAGGGCCCCTGGGCACTGAAGCTTTCTTT. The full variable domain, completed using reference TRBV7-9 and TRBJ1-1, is DTGVSQNPRHKITKRGQNVTFRCDPISEHNRLYWYRQTLGQGPEFLTYFQNEAQLEKSRLLSDRFSAERPKGSFSTLEIQRTEQGDSAMYLCVPTGPLGTEAFFGQGTRLTVV.

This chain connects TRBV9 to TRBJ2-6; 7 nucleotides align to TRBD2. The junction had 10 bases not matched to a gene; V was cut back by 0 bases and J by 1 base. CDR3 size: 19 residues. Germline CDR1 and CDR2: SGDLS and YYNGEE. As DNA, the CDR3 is TGTGCCAGCAGCGTAGAGGTAGGCAGGGAGGGTTCTGGGGCCAACGTCCTGACTTTC. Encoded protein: CASSVEVGREGSGANVLTF.